The 18 T cell receptor beta chains presented below share a single source sample, sequenced in a study of blood T cell repertoires in COVID-19. This table comes from immunoSEQ multiplex PCR, and its TCRdb copy is limited to in-frame clones, with some not included. This table has 100,000 to 140,000 clones, more than 80% appearing once. Sequenced: peripheral blood. These receptors all stem from a man in his forties or fifties with active or convalescent COVID-19.

This chain uses TRBV30 with TRBJ1-2, with D perhaps matching TRBD1 (6 bases). Germline lookup yields CDR1 GTSNPN and CDR2 SVGIG (reference sequence). This CDR3 comprises 15 residues. The V and J ends lost 1 base and 0 bases respectively, with 12 bases between them. In DNA form, the CDR3 reads TGTGCCTGGAGTGAGGGGACATCAGCTAACTATGGCTACACCTTC. Protein: CAWSEGTSANYGYTF.

The chain links TRBV13 to TRBJ2-7, with 8 nucleotides matching TRBD1. The junction had 18 bases not matched to a gene; V was cut back by 5 bases and J by 6 bases. The CDR3 contains 17 residues. Looked up from germline, CDR1 is PRHDT and CDR2 is FYEKMQ (reference sequence). The CDR3: CASSAPSQQGGSIEQYF. The CDR3 DNA is TGTGCCAGCAGCGCACCATCCCAACAGGGGGGCTCGATCGAGCAGTACTTC.

This chain connects TRBV19 to TRBJ1-1; TRBD1 aligns across 10 bases. This CDR3 has 14 amino acids. CDR1 and CDR2 from the germline V gene are LNHDA and SQIVND (reference sequence). After removal of 5 bases from V and 12 bases from J, the junction contained 12 bases not matched to a gene. Written as DNA, the CDR3 is TGTGCCAGTAGTTCCCAGACAGGGGGCACGAGGTCTTTCTTT. It is translated as CASSSQTGGTRSFF. Full variable domain (outside the CDR3, taken from reference TRBV19 and TRBJ1-1): DGGITQSPKYLFRKEGQNVTLSCEQNLNHDAMYWYRQDPGQGLRLIYYSQIVNDFQKGDIAEGYSVSREKKESFPLTVTSAQKNPTAFYLCASSSQTGGTRSFFGQGTRLTVV.

The chain employs TRBV24-1 and TRBJ2-3; 9 bases line up with TRBD1. This CDR3 has 18 residues. With V trimmed by 2 bases and J by 2 bases, 10 bases remained unmatched. Germline lookup yields CDR1 KGHDR and CDR2 SFDVKD. The CDR3: CATSDYPPDRGATDTQYF. The CDR3, as DNA: TGTGCCACCAGTGATTATCCCCCCGACAGGGGGGCCACAGATACGCAGTATTTT.

The chain employs TRBV18 and TRBJ2-7; 7 bases agree with TRBD1. The CDR3 covers 15 residues. V dropped 3 bases and J dropped 0; count of bases not matched to a gene: 5. Germline values: CDR1 KGHSH, CDR2 LQKENI. The CDR3 DNA reads TGTGCCAGCTCACCGAGGGACAGCAGCTCCTACGAGCAGTACTTC. Protein sequence: CASSPRDSSSYEQYF.

This rearrangement joins TRBV3-1 (or the pseudogene TRBV3-2) to TRBJ2-2, with 10 nucleotides matching TRBD1. V lost 0 bases and J lost 7; bases outside the gene matches: 8. Germline V lookup: CDR1 LGHDT, CDR2 YNNKEL (reference sequence). The CDR3 runs to 17 residues. CDR3 in amino acids: CASSQDRVDRGHGELFF. For the CDR3, the DNA is TGTGCCAGCAGCCAAGATCGGGTCGACAGGGGGCACGGGGAGCTGTTTTTT.

The chain couples TRBV18 to TRBJ1-1, with 7 nucleotides matching TRBD1. The germline CDR1 and CDR2 sequences are KGHSH and LQKENI. The CDR3 consists of 14 residues. Trimming at V came to 2 bases and at J to 6 bases, leaving 6 bases not matched to a gene. The CDR3: CASSPEQGFPEAFF. CDR3 DNA sequence: TGTGCCAGCTCACCAGAACAGGGGTTTCCTGAAGCTTTCTTT. Based on the CDR3 plus reference TRBV18 and TRBJ1-1, the full variable domain is NAGVMQNPRHLVRRRGQEARLRCSPMKGHSHVYWYRQLPEEGLKFMVYLQKENIIDESGMPKERFSAEFPKEGPSILRIQQVVRGDSAAYFCASSPEQGFPEAFFGQGTRLTVV.

The V call is TRBV4-2, the J call TRBJ2-1; no firm D call. The germline V and J ends were trimmed by 0 bases and 14 bases, with 17 bases remaining between them. Per germline, CDR1 LGHNA and CDR2 YNFKEQ. This CDR3 contains 14 residues. Here the CDR3 reads CASSQDLVYPHEFF. The DNA for the CDR3 is TGTGCCAGCAGCCAAGATCTTGTCTACCCCCACGAGTTCTTC.

This chain connects TRBV28 to TRBJ1-1; TRBD1 might be the D (5 bases). Per germline, CDR1 MDHEN and CDR2 SYDVKM. The CDR3 is made up of 13 amino acids. Trimming removed 6 bases at V and 0 bases at J, with 8 bases between. This CDR3 reads CASRGGVNTEAFF. The CDR3 DNA is TGTGCCAGCAGGGGAGGGGTGAACACTGAAGCTTTCTTT.

The V call is TRBV6-2 or TRBV6-3, the J call TRBJ1-5; TRBD1 agrees at 9 bases. Germline V gene lookup returns CDR1 MNHEY and CDR2 SVGEGT. V shed 2 bases and J 1 base; nucleotides not matched to a gene: 15. CDR3 size: 20 residues. The chain's CDR3 is CASSYTPGTGRGVSNQPQHF. The CDR3 nucleotides read TGTGCCAGCAGTTACACTCCAGGGACAGGGAGAGGAGTAAGCAATCAGCCCCAGCATTTT.

V usage is TRBV15 and J usage is TRBJ2-7, with D maybe TRBD2 (5 bases). The germline V and J ends were trimmed by 4 bases and 5 bases, with 18 bases remaining between them. This CDR3 is built from 15 residues. The germline CDR1 and CDR2 sequences are LNHNV and YYDKDF (reference sequence). The chain's CDR3 is CATSNARRGSDEQYF. As DNA, the CDR3 is TGTGCCACCAGCAACGCCAGGAGAGGGTCCGACGAGCAGTACTTC.

This chain connects TRBV19 to TRBJ1-5; D remains unclear. Trimming shortened V by 5 bases and J by 6 bases, and 8 bases separated the two germline ends. CDR3 size: 12 residues. The germline V gene has CDR1 LNHDA and CDR2 SQIVND (reference sequence). The CDR3 DNA is TGTGCCAGTAGTGCTGACACTCAGCCCCAGCATTTT. This sequence encodes CASSADTQPQHF.

The chain recombines TRBV6-4 with TRBJ2-7; 14 bases are a match to TRBD2. V shed 3 bases and J 3 bases; nucleotides not matched to a gene: 1. CDR1 and CDR2 from the germline V gene are MRHNA and SNTAGT. The CDR3 covers 15 residues. The CDR3 region has the DNA TGTGCCAGCAGTGAGACTAGCGGGAGGGGCTACGAGCAGTACTTC. Protein: CASSETSGRGYEQYF.

This clone was seen once. This sequence joins TRBV19 and TRBJ2-2; the match to TRBD2 covers 9 bases. Germline CDR1 is LNHDA and CDR2 is SQIVND (reference sequence). The CDR3 length is 18 residues. J gave up 4 bases and V 1 base, and 10 bases lay outside the gene matches. The CDR3 is CASSIGKREDLGTGELFF. The CDR3 DNA reads as TGTGCCAGTAGTATAGGAAAGCGGGAGGATTTGGGCACCGGGGAGCTGTTTTTT.

This sequence joins TRBV7-2 and TRBJ2-1; 7 positions match TRBD1. The CDR3 has 15 amino acids. Germline V CDR1 and CDR2: SGHTA, FQGNSA. J lost 3 bases, V lost 3 bases, and 5 bases had no gene match. CDR3 nucleotides: TGTGCCAGCAGCTTGGGGGACAGTTTCTACAATGAGCAGTTCTTC. Translating it yields CASSLGDSFYNEQFF.

In its sample, this clone was seen once. V is TRBV18 and J is TRBJ2-7; D may be TRBD1 (6 bases). Per germline, CDR1 KGHSH and CDR2 LQKENI. The CDR3 spans 11 residues. The V end was cut by 6 bases, the J end by 7 bases, with 10 bases between. This CDR3 reads CASSRGLEQYF. CDR3 nucleotide sequence: TGTGCCAGCTCCAGGGGTCTGGAGCAGTACTTC.

This sequence joins TRBV19 and TRBJ2-5; 11 nucleotides align to TRBD1. The CDR3 spans 16 residues. CDR1 LNHDA and CDR2 SQIVND come from the germline V gene (reference sequence). The V and J ends lost 9 bases and 3 bases, in that order; junction bases with no gene match: 12. CDR3 sequence (DNA): TGTGCCAGACGATTTATCCGGGACAGGGGGAAAGAGACCCAGTACTTC. Translated: CARRFIRDRGKETQYF. The whole variable domain, filled in from reference TRBV19 and TRBJ2-5, reads DGGITQSPKYLFRKEGQNVTLSCEQNLNHDAMYWYRQDPGQGLRLIYYSQIVNDFQKGDIAEGYSVSREKKESFPLTVTSAQKNPTAFYLCARRFIRDRGKETQYFGPGTRLLVL.

The J gene is TRBJ2-5, the V gene TRBV6-2 or TRBV6-3; 8 bases are shared with TRBD2. The V segment lost 2 bases and the J segment 2 bases; nucleotides outside the gene matches: 10. The CDR3 is 17 residues long. The germline V gene has CDR1 MNHEY and CDR2 SVGEGT. In DNA form, the CDR3 reads TGTGCCAGCAGTTACAACCAGGAGTCTAGCGGGCAAGAGACCCAGTACTTC. Translation: CASSYNQESSGQETQYF.